These T cell receptor beta chains were read from a single sample in a study of T cell repertoires in cytomegalovirus infection. TCRdb processed the reads anew with MiXCR; each CDR3 protein has one entry. This table holds about 680,000 distinct CDR3 sequences, 20% to 25% found once. Specimen: CD8+ T cells from PBMCs. The receptor set was obtained from a human donor in good health (CMV status not recorded). Some clones in this sample may be carry-over from other donors' samples. Both conserved end residues are part of each CDR3. Each record gives: V gene, clone size, J gene, CDR3 length, D gene, CDR3 protein, CDR3 DNA. A D gene is named only where the DNA matches it firmly. Expanded clones are given a class, and other clones once, few, many or no size at all.

TRBV15	few	TRBJ2-2	14	TRBD1	CATSGTGNAGELFF	TGTGCCACCAGCGGGACAGGGAACGCCGGGGAGCTGTTTTTT
TRBV4-1	many	TRBJ2-1	17	.	CASSQETSQYSYNEQFF	TGCGCCAGCAGCCAAGAGACTAGTCAGTACTCCTACAATGAGCAGTTCTTC
TRBV29-1	few	TRBJ2-6	21	TRBD1	CSVPTPGQGRAAGSGANVLTF	TGCAGCGTTCCCACACCGGGACAGGGGCGAGCCGCTGGCTCTGGGGCCAACGTCCTGACTTTC
TRBV6-6	.	TRBJ1-4	18	.	CASSYQTYNRQPNEKLFF	TGTGCCAGCAGTTACCAAACTTACAACCGACAGCCGAATGAAAAACTGTTTTTT
TRBV5-5	.	TRBJ2-3	15	.	CASTRPVGRTDTQYF	TGTGCCAGCACCCGGCCTGTAGGGCGAACAGATACGCAGTATTTT
TRBV20-1	.	TRBJ1-6	16	TRBD1	CSAIQGARSYNSPLHF	TGCAGTGCTATTCAGGGGGCACGGTCCTATAATTCACCCCTCCACTTT
TRBV29-1	.	TRBJ2-2	16	.	CSVEKRGPQNTGELFF	TGCAGCGTTGAGAAACGGGGACCCCAGAACACCGGGGAGCTGTTTTTT
TRBV7-6	many	TRBJ2-7	14	.	CASSLGAGINEQYF	TGTGCCAGCAGCTTGGGGGCAGGGATCAACGAGCAGTACTTC
TRBV12-3/TRBV12-4	many	TRBJ2-1	15	.	CASTTSAAIYNEQFF	TGTGCCAGCACCACCTCTGCGGCCATCTACAATGAGCAGTTCTTC
TRBV7-3	many	TRBJ1-6	17	TRBD1	CASSPIDRGLEFPPLHF	TGTGCCAGCAGCCCTATCGACAGGGGGCTCGAATTTCCACCCCTCCACTTT
TRBV12-3/TRBV12-4	few	TRBJ1-1	12	.	CASSTESTEAFF	TGTGCCAGCAGTACCGAGTCGACTGAAGCTTTCTTT
TRBV20-1	.	TRBJ2-1	21	TRBD1	CSASQAPLPGQQGSSYNEQFF	TGCAGTGCTTCGCAAGCTCCCCTCCCCGGTCAACAGGGGAGCTCCTACAATGAGCAGTTCTTC
TRBV7-8	many	TRBJ2-7	16	TRBD2	CASSLGLAGGLDEQYF	TGTGCCAGCAGCTTAGGACTAGCGGGGGGTCTCGACGAGCAGTACTTC
TRBV6-5	.	TRBJ2-5	16	TRBD2	CASSYSAGDLQETQYF	TGTGCCAGCAGTTACTCAGCGGGGGACCTCCAAGAGACCCAGTACTTC
TRBV11-3	few	TRBJ1-1	14	.	CASSTMSSSTEAFF	TGTGCCAGCAGCACCATGTCCTCCTCCACTGAAGCTTTCTTT
TRBV7-9	.	TRBJ1-6	16	.	CASSPQRGHKYSPLHF	TGTGCCAGCAGCCCACAAAGAGGACATAAATATTCACCCCTCCACTTT
TRBV28	.	TRBJ2-2	13	.	CASSLRQYGELFF	TGTGCCAGCAGTTTAAGGCAGTACGGGGAGCTGTTTTTT
TRBV9	many	TRBJ1-3	19	TRBD1	CASSNPGQGFPASGNTIYF	TGTGCCAGCAGCAACCCGGGACAGGGATTCCCGGCATCTGGAAACACCATATATTTT
TRBV2	once	TRBJ2-5	17	TRBD2	CASSEGSGGFLWETQYF	TGTGCCAGCAGTGAAGGAAGCGGGGGCTTTCTTTGGGAGACCCAGTACTTC
TRBV7-6	.	TRBJ2-1	16	.	CASSLVRPGELDEQFF	TGTGCCAGCAGCTTAGTTCGGCCAGGGGAGTTAGATGAGCAGTTCTTC
TRBV28	.	TRBJ2-3	11	.	CATKSGDTQYF	TGTGCCACGAAGAGTGGAGATACGCAGTATTTT
TRBV6-5	.	TRBJ2-2	16	.	CASSYSGGGYTGELFF	TGTGCCAGCAGTTACTCCGGGGGAGGTTACACCGGGGAGCTGTTTTTT
TRBV5-6	.	TRBJ2-3	15	.	CASSLAGLGTDTQYF	TGTGCCAGCAGCTTGGCAGGGCTTGGCACAGATACGCAGTATTTT
TRBV29-1	.	TRBJ2-3	15	TRBD2	CSVEGAGEITDTQYF	TGCAGCGTTGAAGGCGCGGGGGAAATCACAGATACGCAGTATTTT
TRBV20-1	.	TRBJ2-3	15	TRBD1	CSAKQWFRGTDTQYF	TGCAGTGCTAAGCAATGGTTCAGGGGGACAGATACGCAGTATTTT
TRBV7-9	many	TRBJ1-2	11	.	CASSPPGGYTF	TGTGCCAGCAGCCCGCCGGGTGGCTACACCTTC
TRBV20-1	.	TRBJ2-4	11	TRBD1	CSETDRDIQYF	TGCAGTGAAACGGACAGGGACATTCAGTACTTC
TRBV2	.	TRBJ2-7	16	TRBD2	CASSGSSGGDSYEQYF	TGTGCCAGCAGTGGGTCTAGCGGGGGGGACTCCTACGAGCAGTACTTC
TRBV14	few	TRBJ1-6	16	.	CASSQEMQFYNSPLHF	TGTGCCAGCAGCCAAGAAATGCAGTTCTATAATTCACCCCTCCACTTT
TRBV6-6	.	TRBJ1-5	14	.	CASGQNRESQPQHF	TGTGCCAGCGGGCAAAACAGGGAGTCCCAGCCCCAGCATTTT